The 29 T cell receptor beta chains below all came from one sample that was sequenced in a study of T cell repertoires in cytomegalovirus infection. TCRdb analysed the reads with MiXCR anew, one entry per CDR3 protein. There are about 740,000 distinct CDR3 sequences in the sample; roughly 35% occur only once, and about 2.8% lies in the top ten. Sequencing was carried out using PBMCs. The receptors derive from a human donor in good health (CMV status not recorded). Some clones in this sample may be carry-over from other donors' samples.

Only a few counts were recorded for this clonotype. The rearrangement joins TRBV5-6 to TRBJ1-1; no clear D gene. The CDR3 covers 13 residues. V was trimmed by 2 bases and J by 5 bases, leaving 10 bases between them. CDR1 SGHDT and CDR2 YYEEEE come from the germline V gene. The CDR3 nucleotides are TGTGCCAGCAGCTTTGTGACGGGAACTGAAGCTTTCTTT. Protein product: CASSFVTGTEAFF.

Comments on this clonotype: With a much larger clone just one base away, this may be a read error. The conserved final phenylalanine or tryptophan is absent from the CDR3, which likely points to a read error. The J gene is TRBJ1-5, the V gene TRBV4-1, with unresolved D. V was pared by 0 bases and J by 8 bases, with 14 bases between. Germline V CDR1 and CDR2: MGHRA, YSYEKL. This CDR3 contains 15 residues. The CDR3 coding sequence is TGCGCCAGCAGCCAAGATCTTGGGTATTTAAAGCCCCAGCATTTG. This codes for CASSQDLGYLKPQHL.

This chain joins TRBV12-3 or TRBV12-4 and TRBJ1-1; D might be TRBD1 (6 bases). The germline V and J ends were trimmed by 6 bases and 14 bases, with 22 bases remaining between them. This CDR3 is built from 13 residues. This chain's CDR3 is CASSSQGNTELFF. For the CDR3, the DNA is TGTGCCAGCAGCTCCCAGGGGAACACTGAATTGTTCTTT.

In its sample, this clonotype was seen a few times. The V call is TRBV7-6, the J call TRBJ1-6; 7 nucleotides line up with TRBD1. V shed 1 base, J shed 11 bases, and the junction held 14 bases outside the gene matches. This CDR3 spans 17 amino acids. Germline V CDR1 and CDR2: SGHVS, FNYEAQ. The CDR3 coding sequence is TGTGCCAGCAGCTTAGGTCCCGACCAGGGGGGAGGACCACCCCTCCACTTT. It specifies CASSLGPDQGGGPPLHF.

The table lists this clonotype with a few counts. The chain couples TRBV29-1 to TRBJ1-1; TRBD1 aligns across 12 bases. Germline values: CDR1 SQVTM, CDR2 ANQGSEA. There are 19 residues in the CDR3. V shed 5 bases, J shed 0 bases, and the junction held 16 bases outside the gene matches. As DNA, the CDR3 is TGCAGCGTTTTTCTACCAGCCGGGACAGGGGGCTCTATGAACACTGAAGCTTTCTTT. Its translation is CSVFLPAGTGGSMNTEAFF.

This clonotype was detected a few times. This chain links TRBV20-1 with TRBJ2-2, with TRBD1 matching over 7 bases. The CDR3 sequence is 14 residues long. Trimming cost V 5 bases and J 6 bases; bases outside gene matches: 9. Germline values: CDR1 DFQATT, CDR2 SNEGSKA (reference sequence). The CDR3 reads CSAPRQGRSGELFF. DNA for the CDR3: TGCAGTGCTCCGCGACAGGGACGATCCGGGGAGCTGTTTTTT.

This clonotype was detected only a few times. This chain joins TRBV27 and TRBJ1-1; TRBD1 might be the D (6 bases). Germline-derived CDR1 and CDR2 are MNHEY and SMNVEV (reference sequence). V lost 10 bases to trimming and J lost 4 bases, with 16 bases between them. The CDR3 covers 13 residues. In DNA form, the CDR3 reads TGTGCCACCACGCGCAGGGGTTTCACTGAAGCTTTCTTT. Translating gives CATTRRGFTEAFF.

This clonotype was recorded a few times. This rearrangement joins TRBV6-6 to TRBJ2-5; D is unclear. The length of the CDR3 is 14 residues. V lost 0 bases, J lost 3 bases, and 8 bases lay in between. The germline gives CDR1 MNHNY, CDR2 SVGAGI (reference sequence). The DNA of the CDR3 is TGTGCCAGCAGTTACTCGGGCGTAAAAGAGACCCAGTACTTC. It specifies CASSYSGVKETQYF.

J is TRBJ2-3 and V is TRBV6-6; the D is unclear. V lost 11 bases, J lost 0 bases, and 15 bases lay in between. Germline V gene data show CDR1 as MNHNY and CDR2 as SVGAGI (reference sequence). This CDR3 spans 14 amino acids. CDR3 loop: CARAPISSTDTQYF. The DNA of the CDR3 is TGTGCCCGCGCCCCAATAAGTAGCACAGATACGCAGTATTTT.

This clonotype was detected only a few times. J is TRBJ2-3 and V is TRBV10-3; no firm D call. V lost 0 bases and J 6 bases, leaving 7 bases between the germline ends. CDR3 length: 13 residues. The germline gives CDR1 ENHRY, CDR2 SYGVKD. This CDR3 reads CAISESEKDTQYF. CDR3 nucleotide sequence: TGTGCCATCAGTGAGTCAGAAAAGGATACGCAGTATTTT.

The chain recombines TRBV19 with TRBJ1-5; D is possibly TRBD1 (6 bases). Trimming took 7 bases from V and 6 from J, leaving 19 bases between them. CDR3 size: 15 residues. CDR1 and CDR2 from the germline V gene are LNHDA and SQIVND (reference sequence). The CDR3 is CASIRSPGEGQPQHF. CDR3 coding DNA: TGTGCCAGTATTAGGTCCCCAGGGGAAGGTCAGCCCCAGCATTTT.

Details on this clonotype: A much larger clone lies a single base off, so this may be a read error. V is TRBV6-1 and J is TRBJ2-6; D tentatively reads TRBD1 or TRBD2 (5 bases each). The germline V gene encodes CDR1 MNHNS and CDR2 SASEGT. There are 18 residues in the CDR3. In DNA, the CDR3 is TGTGCCAGCAGTACTCCCCGGGGCGGGCCATCTGGGGCCAACGGCCTGACTTTC. It codes for CASSTPRGGPSGANGLTF.

This chain uses TRBV28 with TRBJ2-3; 15 bases are a match to TRBD2. CDR3 size: 17 residues. Germline values: CDR1 MDHEN, CDR2 SYDVKM. Trimming took 6 bases from V and 2 from J; bases not matched to a gene: 6. CDR3 sequence: CASSQGLAGGHTDTQYF. CDR3 DNA: TGTGCCAGCAGCCAGGGACTAGCGGGGGGACACACAGATACGCAGTATTTT.

This clonotype was counted a few times. The chain carries TRBV6-6 and TRBJ1-2; D uncertain. The V and J ends lost 4 bases and 4 bases respectively, with 10 bases between them. Germline-derived CDR1 and CDR2 are MNHNY and SVGAGI (reference sequence). The CDR3 is 13 residues long. The CDR3 bases are TGTGCCAGCAGTTCGGCCATACTCTATGGCTACACCTTC. Its protein is CASSSAILYGYTF.

This clonotype has only a few counts. The rearrangement links TRBV6-2 or TRBV6-3 to TRBJ2-1, with TRBD2 matching over 13 bases. Trimming removed 3 bases from V and 5 bases from J; junction bases left unmatched: 7. The CDR3 has 17 amino acids. Germline V CDR1 and CDR2: MNHEY, SVGEGT. The CDR3 is CASSYLGGLAGDNEQFF. CDR3 DNA: TGTGCCAGCAGTTATTTAGGCGGACTAGCGGGAGACAATGAGCAGTTCTTC.

This clonotype has a handful of counts. This sequence joins TRBV5-1 and TRBJ2-5; 13 bases map to TRBD2. V gave up 7 bases and J gave up 0 bases; unmatched junction bases: 12. Germline values: CDR1 SGHRS, CDR2 YFSETQ. The CDR3 is made up of 18 amino acids. CDR3 region: CASEHDPGLAGYQETQYF. The DNA of the CDR3 is TGCGCCAGCGAACATGATCCGGGACTAGCGGGGTACCAAGAGACCCAGTACTTC.

The V and J genes are TRBV6-2 or TRBV6-3 and TRBJ1-2; TRBD1 matches 8 bases. The CDR3 extends over 15 amino acids. V shed 1 base and J 4 bases; nucleotides not matched to a gene: 5. Germline V gene lookup returns CDR1 MNHEY and CDR2 SVGEGT. CDR3 in DNA: TGTGCCAGCAGTTACTTACCGGGACAGGCCTATGGCTACACCTTC. The encoded protein is CASSYLPGQAYGYTF.

In this sample, this clonotype turned up a few times. This chain uses TRBV7-3 with TRBJ2-3; maybe TRBD1 (6 bases). Germline V CDR1 and CDR2: SGHTA, FQGTGA. The CDR3 covers 15 residues. Between the trimmed V and J ends, which lost 5 bases and 0 bases, there was a span of 12 bases. The CDR3 DNA is TGTGCCAGCAGCGACGGGACAACTAGCACAGATACGCAGTATTTT. Encoded protein: CASSDGTTSTDTQYF.

This clonotype occurred a few times. The chain carries TRBV29-1 and TRBJ2-2; D is ambiguous. There are 15 residues in the CDR3. CDR1 and CDR2 (germline): SQVTM, ANQGSEA. V lost 4 bases and J 5 bases, leaving 17 bases between the germline ends. CDR3 sequence: CSVGRGQTSTGELFF. The DNA for the CDR3 is TGCAGCGTTGGGCGAGGTCAGACGAGTACCGGGGAGCTGTTTTTT.

Only a few counts were recorded for this clonotype. The chain couples TRBV29-1 to TRBJ1-1; the D is unclear. CDR1 and CDR2 from the germline V gene are SQVTM and ANQGSEA. Trimming removed 4 bases at V and 4 bases at J, with 13 bases between. The CDR3 length is 13 residues. DNA for the CDR3: TGCAGCGTTGGGGAAGTGGTTGGCACTGAAGCTTTCTTT. Protein product: CSVGEVVGTEAFF.

This clonotype was detected ten times or more. The rearrangement uses TRBV7-2 and TRBJ2-6; tentative D call: TRBD1 (5 bases). The CDR3 sequence is 17 residues long. With 0 bases removed from V and 4 bases from J, the gap between germline ends came to 13 bases. Germline CDR1 and CDR2: SGHTA and FQGNSA. The CDR3 reads CASSLASQGPGANVLTF. In nucleotides, the CDR3 is TGTGCCAGCAGCTTAGCGTCTCAGGGTCCAGGGGCCAACGTCCTGACTTTC.

On this clonotype itself: This clone may be a read error of a much larger clone one base away. V usage is TRBV7-3 and J usage is TRBJ1-2; maybe TRBD1 (6 bases). From germline, CDR1 is SGHTA and CDR2 FQGTGA. This CDR3 has 13 amino acids. The CDR3 loop is CASRLLGGYGYTF. The CDR3 nucleotides read TGTGCCAGCCGCTTACTAGGGGGCTATGGCTACACCTTC.

The J gene is TRBJ2-2, the V gene TRBV19; D is possibly TRBD1 or TRBD2 (5 bases each). The ends were cut back, 3 bases at V and 6 bases at J, with 14 bases in the middle. This CDR3 has 15 residues. The germline gives CDR1 LNHDA, CDR2 SQIVND (reference sequence). CDR3 nucleotides: TGTGCCAGTAGTATCGGGACGGGATACGCCGGGGAGCTGTTTTTT. As protein: CASSIGTGYAGELFF. Full variable domain (remainder filled in from reference TRBV19 and TRBJ2-2): DGGITQSPKYLFRKEGQNVTLSCEQNLNHDAMYWYRQDPGQGLRLIYYSQIVNDFQKGDIAEGYSVSREKKESFPLTVTSAQKNPTAFYLCASSIGTGYAGELFFGEGSRLTVL.

The genes are TRBV2 and TRBJ2-1; no firm D call. V was cut by 4 bases and J by 5 bases, with 9 bases left in between. The germline gives CDR1 SNHLY, CDR2 FYNNEI. The CDR3 totals 13 residues. The DNA for the CDR3 is TGTGCCAGCAGTGTGATTGTAAACAATGAGCAGTTCTTC. It specifies CASSVIVNNEQFF.

There are a few counts of this clonotype. The chain employs TRBV6-5 and TRBJ1-6; D call uncertain. Trimming cost V 0 bases and J 5 bases, with 17 bases left between them. Looked up from germline, CDR1 is MNHEY and CDR2 is SVGAGI. This CDR3 has 18 amino acids. In DNA form, the CDR3 reads TGTGCCAGCAGTTACTCGAATGCCGTGGGCCCGGATAATTCACCCCTCCACTTT. Protein: CASSYSNAVGPDNSPLHF.

This clonotype was detected only a few times. The chain combines TRBV19 with TRBJ1-1; 7 nucleotides line up with TRBD1. The CDR3 covers 17 residues. V gave up 3 bases and J gave up 0 bases; unmatched junction bases: 10. Germline assignment: CDR1 LNHDA and CDR2 SQIVND (reference sequence). Written as DNA, the CDR3 is TGTGCCAGTAGTATTAGGGCGACAGGGCTAATGAACACTGAAGCTTTCTTT. As protein: CASSIRATGLMNTEAFF.

The CDR3 DNA reads TGTGCCAGCAGCTTAGATGGAAGGGGCTCCTACGAGCAGTACTTC. Translating it yields CASSLDGRGSYEQYF. The chain employs TRBV7-2 and TRBJ2-7; maybe TRBD1 (5 bases). CDR3 length: 15 residues. CDR1 is SGHTA and CDR2 is FQGNSA in the germline V gene. V dropped 1 base and J dropped 0 bases, with 10 bases sitting between them.

Only a few counts were recorded for this clonotype. The gene calls are TRBV27 and TRBJ2-1; D is possibly TRBD2 (5 bases). CDR1 and CDR2 from the germline V gene are MNHEY and SMNVEV (reference sequence). V lost 5 bases to trimming and J lost 5 bases, with 16 bases between them. The CDR3 extends over 15 amino acids. The CDR3 DNA reads as TGTGCCAGCAGTCCCATCGGGGAGCGGAACAATGAGCAGTTCTTC. This sequence encodes CASSPIGERNNEQFF.

Points on this clonotype: This may arise from a read error, as a much more abundant clone is one base away. This chain uses TRBV7-2 with TRBJ2-5, with TRBD1 as a possible D gene (5 bases). The V and J ends lost 5 bases and 1 base respectively, with 11 bases between them. The V gene's germline CDR1 is SGHTA and CDR2 FQGNSA. This CDR3 is 14 amino acids long. CDR3 amino acids: CASSAQASQETQYF. The CDR3 nucleotides are TGTGCCAGCAGCGCACAGGCAAGCCAAGAGACCCAGTACTTC.